The subject of this entry is one T cell receptor (beta chain). This clonotype was counted many times. It lacks a known antigen. No per-base quality is available; no much larger clone lies one base away. Trimming costs V 0 bases and J 2 bases, and their ends lie 5 bases apart. CDR3 length: 15 amino acids, cysteine to phenylalanine. Only CDR3 DNA is held: 45 bases, read in frame from base 1. CDR1 and CDR2, per the germline V gene, are MNHEY and SVGEGT. The sample belongs to a study of Graves' ophthalmopathy and Graves' hyperthyroidism (dated 2018 in TCRdb). Regarding the study in general: Peripheral blood was collected at initial diagnosis, prior to any treatment. TCR beta repertoire signatures were used to distinguish Graves' ophthalmopathy from Graves' hyperthyroidism and to predict progression to ophthalmopathy. In total, over 130 blood samples were TCR-sequenced: fewer than 50 ophthalmopathy, some 72 hyperthyroidism and roughly 17 hyperthyroidism-to-ophthalmopathy patients. To explore V-J signatures that distinguish ophthalmopathy from hyperthyroidism, a discovery set of 100 patients was enrolled, made up of 43 with ophthalmopathy and roughly 57 with stable hyperthyroidism. The independent validation cohort included approximately 19 hyperthyroidism patients plus 17 patients who later progressed from hyperthyroidism to ophthalmopathy. In over 5 hyperthyroidism patients, the T-cell repertoire of thyroid tissue was compared with the T-cell repertoire of blood. After sampling, hyperthyroidism patients received methimazole starting at 30 mg daily, and ophthalmopathy patients received high-dose intravenous methylprednisolone. For training and testing, the 100 or so patients in the discovery cohort were randomly divided in a 7:3 ratio.

For repertoire sequencing, the TCR beta CDR3 regions were amplified from RNA transcripts. HTBI primers and the Qiagen OneStep RT-PCR kit were used in a first-round RT-PCR, which was followed by a second-round multiplex PCR, size selection and purification. The libraries underwent paired-end sequencing with 100 bp reads on an Illumina HiSeq2000. The study's processing was this. SOAPnuke was used for read processing, and reads with adapters, uncalled bases, a mean Phred below 15, or no exact constant-primer or identifier match were discarded. COPE v1.2.5 was used to merge high-quality paired reads. Each unique nucleotide sequence was defined as a clonotype, and clonotypes were aligned to IMGT TRB V, D and J references with MiTCR v1.1. The analysis was limited to V-J combinations with a frequency above 0.0001, which together covered 99.2% of repertoires. A TCR clonal expansion and chaos score per V-J combination was defined as the ratio of F50 clonal expansion to chaos observed in the TCRdist matrix. Welch's t-statistics and random forest were used to reduce features to more than ten V-J combinations, which were fed into a naive Bayes classifier. The Morisita-Horn index was used to measure how similar the thyroid and blood repertoires were. TCRdb reprocessing: public reads trimmed at Q25 with fastp, clones called with MiXCR, in-frame beta chains kept. Every distinct CDR3 protein forms one entry, paired with its most common genes and DNA. TCRdb, not the authors, supplied the V and J calls. The sample table records about 400,000 distinct CDR3 sequences; roughly 18% of these occur just once. The biggest ten clones account for roughly 1.4% of the sample.

Paper-wide results and their limitations: Ophthalmopathy was separated from stable hyperthyroidism by the 13-signature model with 87.88% sensitivity and 81% to 83% specificity in cross-validation and with 80%/75% in the test set. Most expanded thyroid clonotypes with a frequency above 0.001 also appeared in blood, which suggests that blood repertoires may reflect the immune response in the thyroid. Sample size was not predetermined statistically, and investigators were not blinded to group allocation. In validation, the model predicted ophthalmopathy progression with more than 55% sensitivity and roughly 72% specificity; some twelve predicted patients were CT-confirmed with GO in a median of about 6.1 months.

Patients with ophthalmopathy had moderately to severely active disease, with a Clinical Activity Score of 3 or more, a NOSPECS grade of 4 or more, and a disease duration of less than 3 months. Patients were excluded if they had other autoimmune diseases, uncontrolled infections, pregnancy or lactation. Diagnosis relied on clinical symptoms, serum thyroxine, TRAb, thyroid ultrasound and orbital computed tomography. PBMCs were isolated from approximately 10 ml of fresh peripheral blood by Ficoll-Paque density gradient centrifugation. Total RNA was extracted with Trizol reagent and quality-checked on an Agilent 2100 Bioanalyzer.

In this chain, TRBV6-2 or TRBV6-3 is recombined with TRBJ2-6; no D gene call is confident. This sequence originates from a woman younger than 35 with Graves' ophthalmopathy. Donor details come from another sample of the same person, matched by shared clones. The specimen sequenced was peripheral blood. The DNA reads TGTGCCAGCAGTTACTCGGGTACTGGGGCCAACGTCCTGACTTTC. It codes for CASSYSGTGANVLTF.